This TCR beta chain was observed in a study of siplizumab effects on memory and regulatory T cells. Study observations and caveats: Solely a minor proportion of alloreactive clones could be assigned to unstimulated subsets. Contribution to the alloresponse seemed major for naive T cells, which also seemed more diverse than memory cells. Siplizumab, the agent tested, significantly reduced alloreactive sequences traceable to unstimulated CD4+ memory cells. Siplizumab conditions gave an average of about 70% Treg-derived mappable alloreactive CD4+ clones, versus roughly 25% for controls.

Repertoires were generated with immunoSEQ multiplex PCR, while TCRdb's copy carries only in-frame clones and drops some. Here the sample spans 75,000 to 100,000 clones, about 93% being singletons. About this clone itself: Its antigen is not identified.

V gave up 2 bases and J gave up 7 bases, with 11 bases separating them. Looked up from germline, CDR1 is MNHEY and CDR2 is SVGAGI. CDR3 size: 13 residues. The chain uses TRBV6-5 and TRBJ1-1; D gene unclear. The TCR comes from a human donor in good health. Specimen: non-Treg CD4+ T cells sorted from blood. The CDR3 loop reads CASSYDLLHEAFF. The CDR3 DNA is TGTGCCAGCAGTTACGATTTACTCCATGAAGCTTTCTTT.